Below are 10 T cell receptor beta chains sequenced from a single sample in a study of shared clonotypes between healthy human individuals. Some clones are missing from TCRdb's copy, which holds only in-frame ones; the method was immunoSEQ multiplex PCR. The sample contains approximately 2.3 million clones, approximately 93% of which appear only once. Sequences were obtained from naive CD4+ T cells from PBMCs. Indicated subset: CD45RA+ positively selected. Receptor source: a man between 18 and 29 years old in good health. Some clones in this sample may be carry-over from other donors' samples.

The chain employs TRBV28 and TRBJ2-3; the match to TRBD1 covers 8 bases. The CDR3 extends over 16 amino acids. Germline V gene data show CDR1 as MDHEN and CDR2 as SYDVKM. V lost 5 bases to trimming and J lost 5 bases; unmatched junction nucleotides: 12. The CDR3 is CASSAQGVVGVDTQYF. As DNA, the CDR3 is TGTGCCAGCAGTGCACAGGGGGTCGTAGGTGTAGATACGCAGTATTTT.

This chain connects TRBV7-8 to TRBJ1-3, with D possibly being TRBD1 (6 bases). Germline CDR1 reads SGHVS; CDR2 reads FQNEAQ. The CDR3 sequence is 14 residues long. The V end lost 4 bases, the J end lost 7 bases, and 14 bases lay between the germline ends. For the CDR3, the DNA is TGTGCCAGCAGCTCCCCTTCAACAGGGAACACCATATATTTT. It codes for CASSSPSTGNTIYF.

The V gene is TRBV5-4, the J gene TRBJ2-7, with D tentatively TRBD1 or TRBD2 (5 bases each). The CDR3 runs 15 residues. CDR1 SGHNT and CDR2 YYREEE come from the germline V gene (reference sequence). V lost 4 bases to trimming and J lost 3 bases, with 17 bases between them. Here the CDR3 reads CASSAEPGRIYEQYF. CDR3 nucleotides: TGTGCCAGCAGCGCGGAGCCGGGACGTATCTACGAGCAGTACTTC.

J is TRBJ2-1 and V is TRBV2; no definite D call. The germline V gene encodes CDR1 SNHLY and CDR2 FYNNEI. Trimming removed 3 bases at V and 2 bases at J, with 8 bases between. The CDR3 has 14 residues. The chain's CDR3 is CASSDISPYNEQFF. For the CDR3, the DNA is TGTGCCAGCAGTGATATTAGCCCCTACAATGAGCAGTTCTTC.

The chain recombines TRBV30 with TRBJ1-1, with D unresolved. The CDR3 length is 13 residues. Per germline, CDR1 GTSNPN and CDR2 SVGIG (reference sequence). Trimming left V 2 bases short and J 0 bases short, with 7 bases between. In nucleotides, the CDR3 is TGTGCCTGGAGTTATTTAGTGAACACTGAAGCTTTCTTT. This encodes CAWSYLVNTEAFF. Complete variable domain (other parts from reference TRBV30 and TRBJ1-1): SQTIHQWPATLVQPVGSPLSLECTVEGTSNPNLYWYRQAAGRGLQLLFYSVGIGQISSEVPQNLSASRPQDRQFILSSKKLLLSDSGFYLCAWSYLVNTEAFFGQGTRLTVV.

The table lists this clone with a few counts. The DNA of the CDR3 is TGTGCCAGCAGCTCCGACGCCTTACACACTGAAGCTTTCTTT. Translated: CASSSDALHTEAFF. The chain combines TRBV7-2 with TRBJ1-1; no clear D. Germline values: CDR1 SGHTA, CDR2 FQGNSA. V shed 4 bases and J shed 3 bases, with 12 bases lying between them. The CDR3 consists of 14 residues.

The chain couples TRBV5-1 to TRBJ1-1, with 8 nucleotides matching TRBD1. This CDR3 has 16 amino acids. From germline, CDR1 is SGHRS and CDR2 YFSETQ. V was clipped by 4 bases and J by 3 bases; unmatched bases: 11. The CDR3 coding sequence is TGCGCCAGCAGCACCAGACGGACAGGGATGGACACTGAAGCTTTCTTT. As protein: CASSTRRTGMDTEAFF.

The CDR3 DNA reads as TGTGCCAGCAGCCGCAGCCCGATCGACAGGGGAATGATTGAAAAACTGTTTTTT. This translates into CASSRSPIDRGMIEKLFF. The chain couples TRBV7-2 to TRBJ1-4, with 8 bases identical to TRBD1. The V segment lost 5 bases and the J segment 7 bases; nucleotides outside the gene matches: 18. Germline assignment: CDR1 SGHTA and CDR2 FQGNSA. The CDR3 is 18 residues long.

V usage is TRBV19 and J usage is TRBJ2-1; TRBD2 matches 11 bases. The CDR3 contains 17 residues. Trimming removed 4 bases from V and 4 bases from J; junction bases left unmatched: 9. CDR1 is LNHDA and CDR2 is SQIVND in the germline V gene (reference sequence). The CDR3 DNA is TGTGCCAGTAGTACCTCCGGGACTAGCGGAGCGTACAATGAGCAGTTCTTC. Translating gives CASSTSGTSGAYNEQFF.

The V call is TRBV2, the J call TRBJ1-2; D might be TRBD1 (5 bases). CDR3 length equals 15 residues. V shed 6 bases and J shed 2 bases, with 16 bases lying between them. The germline CDR1 and CDR2 sequences are SNHLY and FYNNEI. This CDR3 is CASSPSGTANYGYTF. The CDR3 region has the DNA TGTGCCAGCAGCCCTTCTGGGACCGCCAACTATGGCTACACCTTC. Drawing the rest from reference TRBV2 and TRBJ1-2, the complete variable domain is EPEVTQTPSHQVTQMGQEVILRCVPISNHLYFYWYRQILGQKVEFLVSFYNNEISEKSEIFDDQFSVERPDGSNFTLKIRSTKLEDSAMYFCASSPSGTANYGYTFGSGTRLTVV.